A single sample is the source of the 19 T cell receptor beta chains below, sequenced in a study of cytomegalovirus exposure and HLA in healthy donors. Using immunoSEQ multiplex PCR, the repertoire was profiled, and TCRdb retains in-frame clones only, with some absent. This sample has fewer than 85,000 clones; 85% to 95% occur once, and the top ten carry approximately 0.59%. Sequenced sample: PBMCs. The receptors stem from a woman under 30 in good health and CMV-seronegative.

V is TRBV30 and J is TRBJ2-6, with 11 bases matching TRBD1. The J segment lost 2 bases and the V segment lost 5 bases, leaving 5 bases of the junction unmatched. This CDR3 is 16 amino acids long. Germline values: CDR1 GTSNPN, CDR2 SVGIG (reference sequence). For the CDR3, the DNA is TGTGCCTGGTCCCGGGACAGGGGGGCTGGGGCCAACGTCCTGACTTTC. As protein: CAWSRDRGAGANVLTF.

This chain uses TRBV30 with TRBJ1-2, with D uncertain. From germline, CDR1 is GTSNPN and CDR2 SVGIG (reference sequence). This CDR3 contains 12 residues. Trimming removed 2 bases from V and 5 bases from J, with 9 bases in between. For the CDR3, the DNA is TGTGCCTGGAGTCCTTGGAGTTATGGCTACACCTTC. Translation: CAWSPWSYGYTF.

This chain joins TRBV19 and TRBJ2-3; D unresolved. Trimming removed 0 bases at V and 2 bases at J, with 9 bases between. The CDR3 runs to 15 residues. The germline gives CDR1 LNHDA, CDR2 SQIVND (reference sequence). CDR3: CASSIDGEYTDTQYF. DNA of the CDR3: TGTGCCAGTAGTATAGATGGAGAGTACACAGATACGCAGTATTTT. The variable domain in full, completed from reference TRBV19 and TRBJ2-3, reads DGGITQSPKYLFRKEGQNVTLSCEQNLNHDAMYWYRQDPGQGLRLIYYSQIVNDFQKGDIAEGYSVSREKKESFPLTVTSAQKNPTAFYLCASSIDGEYTDTQYFGPGTRLTVL.

This chain links TRBV28 with TRBJ1-5; the match to TRBD1 covers 11 bases. Per the germline V gene, CDR1 is MDHEN and CDR2 is SYDVKM. Trimming at V came to 6 bases and at J to 6 bases, leaving 10 bases not matched to a gene. CDR3 length: 16 residues. The DNA of the CDR3 is TGTGCCAGCAGCCCCCGGACAGGGGGCTTCGGTCAGCCCCAGCATTTT. Encoded protein: CASSPRTGGFGQPQHF.

This chain joins TRBV27 and TRBJ1-3; TRBD1 matches 8 bases. V was pared by 2 bases and J by 4 bases, with 4 bases of the junction left unmatched. Germline values: CDR1 MNHEY, CDR2 SMNVEV (reference sequence). The CDR3 sequence is 15 residues long. This chain's CDR3 is CASSLQGAGGNTIYF. CDR3 DNA: TGTGCCAGCAGTTTACAGGGGGCGGGCGGAAACACCATATATTTT.

The J gene is TRBJ2-7, the V gene TRBV5-1; possible D gene TRBD1, 5 bases. The V end lost 1 base, the J end lost 2 bases, and 13 bases lay between the germline ends. The germline gives CDR1 SGHRS, CDR2 YFSETQ. This CDR3 has 15 amino acids. CDR3 nucleotide sequence: TGCGCCAGCAGCTTGTCGCAGGGATGGACCTACGAGCAGTACTTC. Its translation is CASSLSQGWTYEQYF.

Here the CDR3 DNA reads TGTGCCAGCAGCTTAGTAGGCGGCCTTACCTACGAGCAGTACTTC. This translates into CASSLVGGLTYEQYF. This chain connects TRBV7-8 to TRBJ2-7; D not certain. CDR1 and CDR2 from the germline V gene are SGHVS and FQNEAQ. The V end lost 1 base, the J end lost 2 bases, and 12 bases lay between the germline ends. The CDR3 spans 15 residues.

The CDR3 region has the DNA TGTGCCAGCAGCCGGGACAGCTTAGTCAATCAGCCCCAGCATTTT. Protein sequence: CASSRDSLVNQPQHF. The chain has TRBV28 and TRBJ1-5; 7 nucleotides match TRBD1. The germline gives CDR1 MDHEN, CDR2 SYDVKM. V lost 6 bases to trimming and J lost 3 bases; unmatched junction nucleotides: 8. The CDR3 has 15 amino acids.

This chain uses TRBV7-9 with TRBJ1-4; 10 positions agree with TRBD1. In germline, CDR1 is SEHNR, CDR2 FQNEAQ (reference sequence). The CDR3 contains 15 residues. With 3 bases clipped from V and 6 bases from J, the junction kept 4 bases outside the gene matches. CDR3 in amino acids: CASSFTGQGDEKLFF. For the CDR3, the DNA is TGTGCCAGCAGCTTTACTGGACAGGGGGATGAAAAACTGTTTTTT.

The V call is TRBV18, the J call TRBJ2-5; possible D gene TRBD2, 6 bases. CDR1 and CDR2 from the germline V gene are KGHSH and LQKENI. The CDR3 sequence is 14 residues long. The germline V and J ends were trimmed by 3 bases and 5 bases, with 13 bases remaining between them. The CDR3 reads CASSPAGLQETQYF. The CDR3 DNA follows: TGTGCCAGCTCACCCGCGGGGCTGCAGGAGACCCAGTACTTC.

This sequence joins TRBV30 and TRBJ1-5; D gene uncertain. The CDR3 contains 13 residues. V was shortened by 5 bases and J by 7 bases, with 15 bases between the two germline ends. CDR1 and CDR2 from the germline V gene are GTSNPN and SVGIG (reference sequence). CDR3 amino acids: CAWAREGRQPQHF. CDR3 in DNA: TGTGCCTGGGCTCGAGAGGGTAGGCAGCCCCAGCATTTT.

The chain links TRBV7-9 to TRBJ2-1; D is possibly TRBD1 (6 bases). Looked up from germline, CDR1 is SEHNR and CDR2 is FQNEAQ (reference sequence). Trimming removed 1 base from V and 4 bases from J, with 14 bases in between. The CDR3 has 16 residues. CDR3 sequence: CASSLGAGVFYNEQFF. The CDR3 DNA reads as TGTGCCAGCAGCTTAGGGGCAGGGGTGTTTTACAATGAGCAGTTCTTC.

The rearrangement links TRBV5-5 to TRBJ2-3; 9 nucleotides align to TRBD1. This CDR3 is built from 16 residues. With V trimmed by 2 bases and J by 0 bases, 4 bases remained unmatched. Germline V gene lookup returns CDR1 SGHKS and CDR2 YYEKEE (reference sequence). The CDR3 protein is CASSFQTGGSTDTQYF. In DNA, the CDR3 is TGTGCCAGCAGCTTCCAGACAGGGGGAAGCACAGATACGCAGTATTTT.

The chain couples TRBV19 to TRBJ1-5; D is perhaps TRBD1 (6 bases). V was clipped by 3 bases and J by 4 bases, with 13 bases between them. CDR1 LNHDA and CDR2 SQIVND come from the germline V gene (reference sequence). The CDR3 totals 15 residues. Here the CDR3 DNA reads TGTGCCAGTAGTATGTTCAGGGGTTCTAATCAGCCCCAGCATTTT. Its translation: CASSMFRGSNQPQHF. The whole variable domain, filled in from reference TRBV19 and TRBJ1-5, reads DGGITQSPKYLFRKEGQNVTLSCEQNLNHDAMYWYRQDPGQGLRLIYYSQIVNDFQKGDIAEGYSVSREKKESFPLTVTSAQKNPTAFYLCASSMFRGSNQPQHFGDGTRLSIL.

The chain joins TRBV10-3 to TRBJ1-1, with a weak D call TRBD1 (5 bases). The CDR3 contains 13 residues. CDR1 is ENHRY and CDR2 is SYGVKD in the germline V gene. V lost 2 bases, J lost 1 base, and 5 bases lay in between. Here the CDR3 DNA reads TGTGCCATCAGTGAGGACAGGAACACTGAAGCTTTCTTT. It encodes CAISEDRNTEAFF.

This clone was recorded only once. The chain employs TRBV27 and TRBJ1-1; D unresolved. Between the trimmed V and J ends, which lost 6 bases and 1 base, there was a span of 12 bases. CDR1 and CDR2 (germline): MNHEY, SMNVEV (reference sequence). The CDR3 totals 14 residues. Here the CDR3 reads CASRPSLSNTEAFF. The DNA for the CDR3 is TGTGCCAGCAGACCTTCCCTATCGAACACTGAAGCTTTCTTT.

This clone was counted once. The chain has TRBV7-2 and TRBJ2-3, with 7 bases lining up with TRBD2. From germline, CDR1 is SGHTA and CDR2 FQGNSA. J was trimmed by 2 bases and V by 5 bases; bases with no gene match: 7. The CDR3 length is 15 residues. The CDR3 nucleotides are TGTGCCAGCAGCCACTCGACTAGCCTCACAGATACGCAGTATTTT. This codes for CASSHSTSLTDTQYF. Full variable domain (missing parts from reference TRBV7-2 and TRBJ2-3): GAGVSQSPSNKVTEKGKDVELRCDPISGHTALYWYRQSLGQGLEFLIYFQGNSAPDKSGLPSDRFSAERTGGSVSTLTIQRTQQEDSAVYLCASSHSTSLTDTQYFGPGTRLTVL.

The chain couples TRBV6-4 to TRBJ2-7, with D possibly being TRBD1 (6 bases). Between the trimmed V and J ends, which lost 6 bases and 3 bases, there was a span of 21 bases. This CDR3 has 16 amino acids. Germline lookup yields CDR1 MRHNA and CDR2 SNTAGT. The CDR3 loop reads CASSHGQPLVLYEQYF. CDR3 in DNA: TGTGCCAGCAGCCACGGACAGCCCTTGGTCCTCTACGAGCAGTACTTC.

In this sample, this clone turned up once. This sequence joins TRBV5-1 and TRBJ1-4, with D possibly TRBD1 on 5 matching bases. This CDR3 spans 16 amino acids. Germline CDR1 is SGHRS and CDR2 is YFSETQ. Trimming cost V 0 bases and J 6 bases, with 15 bases left between them. In nucleotides, the CDR3 is TGCGCCAGCAGCTTGGGGCAGATTCTAGGGGATGAAAAACTGTTTTTT. Its translation is CASSLGQILGDEKLFF.